This paragraph covers one TCR beta chain sequence. The antigen remains unidentified. This sample was included in a study of blood T cells in healthy people across ages. The CDR3 covers 16 residues. Between the trimmed V and J ends, which lost 4 bases and 0 bases, there was a span of 15 bases. Germline values: CDR1 LGHNA, CDR2 YSLEER. Study results and limitations: Aged donors had fewer naive CD4+ cells and lower diversity than long-lived donors. Getting older went along with TCR beta diversity per million T cells dropping roughly linearly.

Using a J-beta primer mix together with a sample-barcoded 5' primer, a second PCR was run for roughly 6 to 12 cycles. CDR3-containing paired-end reads numbered at least 2.5 million in each sample. A single record per CDR3 protein comes from TCRdb applying MiXCR to the 5' RACE reads. Of about 900,000 distinct CDR3 sequences in the sample, roughly 60% are singletons; the top ten hold 25% to 35%. Samples each had at least 5 micrograms of total RNA extracted. Sample: blood. The TCR originated in a young man in good health. The V and J genes are TRBV4-3 and TRBJ1-2, with unresolved D. Written as DNA, the CDR3 is TGCGCCAGCAGCCCCCACGCCGGCTCTACTAACTATGGCTACACCTTC. This gives the protein CASSPHAGSTNYGYTF.